This record concerns one T cell receptor (beta chain) sequence. This clone was observed a handful of times. Which antigen it targets is not known. No per-base quality is available; no much larger clone lies one base away. The cohort was made up of roughly 670 healthy bone marrow donors. All cohort members were sampled while nominally healthy, although unrecorded immune exposures were likely present. The donor was CMV seronegative and belonged to the group of 352 seronegative cohort members. A peripheral blood sample was collected from each donor, and TCR beta sequencing was performed on peripheral blood mononuclear cells. The Qiagen DNeasy Blood Extraction Kit was used to extract genomic DNA from the blood cell samples. The data are from a study of cytomegalovirus exposure and HLA in healthy donors (dated by TCRdb to 2016 to 2017). About the full investigation: An earlier analysis of some 600 of the donors reported 276 Gb of sequence data and 117 million unique TCR beta sequences obtained from some 170 million T cells. An earlier analysis of 587 of the donors used high-throughput TCR beta sequencing to judge whether each TCR beta V gene segment behaved as functional or pseudogenic. Every discovery cohort repertoire had been produced on one sequencing platform. The study aimed to test whether cataloging public T cell receptors could reveal signatures of past pathogen exposure. Among about 400 genotyped donors of the cohort, an average of approximately 240,000 unique TCR beta nucleotide sequences was sequenced per donor, of which approximately 18% were non-productive. Donor age, sex, ethnicity and CMV serostatus were compiled alongside the repertoire data. HLA typing included class I and class II loci at four-digit resolution. A later analysis re-examined previously published TCR beta repertoires from more than 650 donors and added high-resolution HLA genotyping to investigate patterns of TCR occurrence. Of the 350 to 400 genotyped donors, approximately 83% fell in the genetic ancestry cluster associated with self-reported Caucasian donors. Rather than using new phenotypic data, the later analysis identified candidate immune exposures from TCR beta sequences and from how often those sequences occurred across donors. High-throughput TCR immunosequencing, statistical association of individual TCRs with disease status, and machine learning were combined to predict cytomegalovirus infection status. Typing coverage varied by locus: roughly 629-640 donors for A, B, C, DRB1 and DQB1; under 550 for DQA1; more than 600 for DPA1; around 490 for DPB1. In a later genetic analysis, genome-wide SNP genotypes for about three fifths of the roughly 670 donors were used, and that subset was treated as a discovery cohort. The study profiled the T cell repertoires of 666 subjects by immunosequencing and related them to cytomegalovirus serostatus. About 300 gigabases of sequencing data and 70 million to 95 million unique TCR sequences made up an early release that covered some 640 HLA-typed donors. Along with the approximately 600-subject first cohort, a separate validation cohort of roughly 110 different subjects was used. About five DR-DQ haplotypes were treated as single units for association and clustering because of strong linkage in the cohort. Here is what the overall study found, with its caveats: While some public TCRs were present in many individuals, most TCR sequences turned up only very rarely across donors. According to the authors, the approach could potentially be generalized to other disease states and immunological phenotypes. In vitro tests confirmed that three of the cytomegalovirus-associated TCR beta chains recognize cytomegalovirus antigens. Because some donors lacked HLA typing at each locus, the association tests relied only on the typed subset. According to a later analysis, parvovirus B19, influenza, CMV and Epstein-Barr virus appeared linked to several top co-occurrence clusters. A later analysis associated around 16,000 TCR beta sequences with specific HLA alleles at a false discovery rate of 0.05. Some IMGT-functional V segments, including TRBV6-2 and TRBV6-3, could not be distinguished by the 87-base-pair reads and were therefore excluded. A group of highly shared sequence variants was considered likely to be a technical artifact of the sequencing pipeline. Roughly uniform sequencing depth across donors was assumed in presence/absence analyses, although this assumption may not hold. A later genetic analysis reported fewer N-insertions in productive TCRs among donors in an Asian-associated ancestry cluster than the roughly 690-donor mean. In an earlier analysis of 500 to 650 of the donors, most TCR beta V segments appeared in productive rearrangements about 87% or about 30% of the time, broadly matching IMGT annotations. In a later analysis, most CMV-associated TCR beta chains were found to appear HLA-restricted, with HLA associations seemingly driven largely by CMV exposure. A further reported finding was that TCR beta sequences accurately predicted the HLA-A and HLA-B alleles for most subjects in the first cohort. Because counts were too low, approximately 18 rarely observed V segments, including chromosome 9 orphons, were excluded from the earlier analysis of 587 of the donors. In the study, about 150 TCR beta chains were listed as associated with cytomegalovirus. Cytomegalovirus status was reported to be diagnosed by the classifier with high specificity and sensitivity in both the original and validation cohorts. In a later analysis, HLA-associated TCR beta chains showed more clonal expansion and lower generation probabilities than non-associated chains that were equally common. The cohort was sequenced for TCR beta chains only, and without alpha or paired-chain data the features that could be detected were limited. In a later analysis, TCR association rates were found to vary across HLA loci, with the most associated TCRs seen for DRB1 alleles and the fewest for HLA-C alleles. A later genetic analysis associated a missense DCLRE1C variant with V-gene and J-gene trimming of TCR beta chains, and an independent cohort replicated the association. Immune exposure information for the cohort was limited to CMV serostatus. Linkage disequilibrium might explain the correlated functional status among segregating V segments, but an unknown experimental factor could not be excluded. Assigning TCR associations to individual alleles was difficult when HLA alleles, especially DR and DQ, strongly co-occurred.

The library was generated by the immunoSEQ multiplex PCR assay. For the multiplex PCR, a mixture combining 60 forward primers for TCR Vbeta segments and 13 reverse primers for TCR Jbeta segments was used. Amplification of the CDR3 region of rearranged TCR beta genes was performed with a multiplex PCR assay on genomic DNA. Amplified TCR beta libraries were sequenced as 87-base-pair reads on the Illumina HiSeq System. In the authors' own workflow: Across the 670 or so repertoires, a later analysis counted tens of millions of unique TCR beta chains, some 11 million of which were shared by at least two donors. Raw reads were error-corrected and collapsed into unique sequences with a nearest-neighbor algorithm that merged closely related sequences to remove PCR and sequencing errors. To assign V, D and J gene segments, CDR3 sequences were aligned to IMGT reference sequences. For a sequence to be retained, a match of at least six nucleotides was required to both a V gene segment and a J gene segment. A rearrangement was called productive if the CDR3 had no stop codons and remained in frame with V and J, and every other rearrangement was called non-productive. CDR3 was defined by IMGT convention, running from the second conserved V-encoded cysteine to the conserved J-encoded phenylalanine. The earlier analysis of some 580 of the donors excluded any sequence lacking an unambiguous match to a single V gene segment. In an earlier analysis of a few hundred of the donors, V segments were called functional above 56.7% productive rearrangements and were called segregating when the between-donor standard deviation exceeded 5%. A statistical classification framework was built to diagnose cytomegalovirus status from the catalog of TCR beta chain sequences. V and J gene assignment, in a later analysis, came from comparing TCR nucleotide sequences with IMGT/GENE-DB human TR gene sequences. The TCRdist pipeline was used in a later analysis to assign CDR3 sequences and most-parsimonious VDJ recombination scenarios. In a later analysis, each TCR beta chain was defined by its CDR3 amino acid sequence together with its V-gene family, and reads without a unique V-gene family were excluded. As a way to deal with suspected cross-contamination and a sequencing artifact, a later analysis dropped hundreds of nucleotide sequences that were highly shared and had low generation probability. In a later analysis, a clonal expansion index for each public chain was calculated from normalized within-repertoire ranks of inferred template counts. In a later analysis, generation probabilities were computed using a VDJ recombination model fitted to out-of-frame rearrangements, and the results were checked against IGoR. In a later analysis, hypergeometric tests were used to score TCR-TCR, TCR-HLA and TCR-CMV co-occurrence, with a repertoire-size bias correction applied to TCR pairs. False discovery rates were estimated in a later analysis by permuting HLA or CMV assignments 20 times. In a later analysis, co-occurring TCRs were grouped using DBSCAN, with TCRdist sequence similarity added in when clustering inside HLA-allele-positive subsets. For co-occurrence clustering, repertoires with fewer than 30,000 or more than 120,000 public chains were excluded, along with roughly five repertoires with anomalous nucleotide sharing. Held by TCRdb, this immuneACCESS table contains in-frame sequences only and omits some clones. Under half of the omission traces to an unresolved V gene where checked; the cause of the rest is unknown. V and J calls plus clone size are reproduced from that table; the DNA served to infer D and trimming. This sample holds about 130,000 clones; about four fifths were observed only once. The leading ten clones occupy 5% to 5.5% of the sample.

There are 16 amino acids in the CDR3, from cysteine to phenylalanine inclusive. Of the read, only the CDR3 DNA is kept; its 48 bases are in frame from base 1. Reading the germline V gene gives CDR1 SGHTA and CDR2 FQGNSA. V is cut back by 5 bases and J by 4 bases, with 11 bases in the junction unmatched. The chain employs TRBV7-2 and TRBJ2-1, and TRBD2 aligns with 7 junction nucleotides. Material: PBMCs. The TCR originated in a man aged 30-40 years in good health and CMV-seronegative. The DNA sequence follows: TGTGCCAGCAGCGAACGCCGGGACTACTCATACAATGAGCAGTTCTTC. This translates into CASSERRDYSYNEQFF.